Following are 5 T cell receptor beta chains from one sample sequenced in a study of Graves' ophthalmopathy and Graves' hyperthyroidism. For repertoire sequencing, the TCR beta CDR3 regions were amplified from RNA transcripts. Second-round multiplex PCR came after first-round RT-PCR with HTBI primers. TCRdb recomputed calls from the multiplex PCR reads with MiXCR, one row per CDR3 protein. This sample carries just over 600,000 distinct CDR3 sequences, 20% to 25% of them seen once, and the ten largest clones take approximately 7.7%. The source material was peripheral blood. The receptors stem from a woman between 18 and 29 years old with stable Graves' hyperthyroidism. Some clones in this sample may be carry-over from other donors' samples.

This clonotype was picked up many times. This rearrangement joins TRBV2 to TRBJ2-2; possibly TRBD1 or TRBD2 for D (7 bases each). The CDR3 is made up of 20 amino acids. CDR1 and CDR2 from the germline V gene are SNHLY and FYNNEI. Trimming shortened V by 2 bases and J by 0 bases, and 22 bases separated the two germline ends. The chain's CDR3 is CASSENGGGQQFANTGELFF. CDR3 sequence (DNA): TGTGCCAGCAGTGAAAATGGGGGGGGACAGCAATTCGCGAACACCGGGGAGCTGTTTTTT. The entire variable domain, with the rest obtained from reference TRBV2 and TRBJ2-2, is as follows: EPEVTQTPSHQVTQMGQEVILRCVPISNHLYFYWYRQILGQKVEFLVSFYNNEISEKSEIFDDQFSVERPDGSNFTLKIRSTKLEDSAMYFCASSENGGGQQFANTGELFFGEGSRLTVL.

This clonotype was picked up many times. The chain recombines TRBV19 with TRBJ2-7; D tentatively fits TRBD1 or TRBD2 (5 bases each). The length of the CDR3 is 14 residues. CDR1 is LNHDA, CDR2 SQIVND, per germline (reference sequence). The V end was cut by 5 bases, the J end by 5 bases, with 16 bases between. In DNA, the CDR3 is TGTGCCAGTAGTGCCCCCGGGACGCCGGACGAGCAGTACTTC. Translation gives CASSAPGTPDEQYF.

This clonotype was counted many times. The V call is TRBV2, the J call TRBJ2-5; D is unresolved. This CDR3 is 14 amino acids long. Trimming removed 3 bases from V and 2 bases from J, with 10 bases in between. Germline V gives CDR1 SNHLY, CDR2 FYNNEI. Here the CDR3 DNA reads TGTGCCAGCAGTGACGATTGGAGTCAAGAGACCCAGTACTTC. This codes for CASSDDWSQETQYF.

The chain joins TRBV24-1 to TRBJ2-2; 10 nucleotides match TRBD1. Looked up from germline, CDR1 is KGHDR and CDR2 is SFDVKD. The CDR3 is 18 amino acids. V trimming: 3 bases; J trimming: 3 bases; junction bases outside the gene matches: 9. CDR3 protein: CATSDPRQGAVDTGELFF. The CDR3 DNA follows: TGTGCCACCAGTGATCCGCGACAGGGGGCGGTCGACACCGGGGAGCTGTTTTTT.

At least ten counts were recorded for this clonotype. The chain has TRBV6-5 and TRBJ2-5, with 8 bases identical to TRBD1. This CDR3 has 16 residues. V shed 8 bases, J shed 5 bases, and the junction held 16 bases outside the gene matches. Germline lookup yields CDR1 MNHEY and CDR2 SVGAGI. The chain's CDR3 is CASRGGRQGAFETQYF. The CDR3 nucleotides are TGTGCCAGCCGAGGGGGTAGGCAGGGGGCATTCGAGACCCAGTACTTC.